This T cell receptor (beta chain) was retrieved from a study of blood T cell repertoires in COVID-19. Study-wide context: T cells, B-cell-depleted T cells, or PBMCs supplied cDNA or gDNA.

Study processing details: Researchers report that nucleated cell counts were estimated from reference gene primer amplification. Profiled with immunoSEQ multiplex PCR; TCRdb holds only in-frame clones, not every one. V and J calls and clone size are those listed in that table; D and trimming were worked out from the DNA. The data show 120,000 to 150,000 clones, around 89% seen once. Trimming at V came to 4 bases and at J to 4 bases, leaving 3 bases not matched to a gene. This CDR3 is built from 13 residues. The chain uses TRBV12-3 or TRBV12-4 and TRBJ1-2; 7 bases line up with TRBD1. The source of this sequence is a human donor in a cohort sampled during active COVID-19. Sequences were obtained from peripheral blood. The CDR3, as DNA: TGTGCCAGCAGTTGGGGACAGTTCTATGGCTACACCTTC. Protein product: CASSWGQFYGYTF.